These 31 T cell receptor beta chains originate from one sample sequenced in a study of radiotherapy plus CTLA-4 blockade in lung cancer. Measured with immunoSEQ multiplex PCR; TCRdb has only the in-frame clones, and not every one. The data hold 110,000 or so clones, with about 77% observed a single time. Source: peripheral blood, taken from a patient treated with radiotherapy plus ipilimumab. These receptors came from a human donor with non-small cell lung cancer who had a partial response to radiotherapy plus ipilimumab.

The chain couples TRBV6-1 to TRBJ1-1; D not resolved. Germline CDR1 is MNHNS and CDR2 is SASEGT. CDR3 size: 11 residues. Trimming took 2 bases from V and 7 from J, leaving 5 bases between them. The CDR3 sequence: CASSETVEAFF. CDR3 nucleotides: TGTGCCAGCAGTGAAACAGTTGAAGCTTTCTTT.

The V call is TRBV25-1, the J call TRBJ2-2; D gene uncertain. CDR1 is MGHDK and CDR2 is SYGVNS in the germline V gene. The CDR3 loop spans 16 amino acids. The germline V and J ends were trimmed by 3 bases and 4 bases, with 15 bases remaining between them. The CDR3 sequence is CASSDLDQTGTGELFF. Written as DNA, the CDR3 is TGTGCCAGCAGTGACCTAGATCAGACGGGCACCGGGGAGCTGTTTTTT.

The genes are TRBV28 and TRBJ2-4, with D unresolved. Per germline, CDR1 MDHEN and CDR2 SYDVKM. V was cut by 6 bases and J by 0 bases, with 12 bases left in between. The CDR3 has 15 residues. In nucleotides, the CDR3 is TGTGCCAGCAGCGCCCCCGCGGTAGCCAAAAACATTCAGTACTTC. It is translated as CASSAPAVAKNIQYF.

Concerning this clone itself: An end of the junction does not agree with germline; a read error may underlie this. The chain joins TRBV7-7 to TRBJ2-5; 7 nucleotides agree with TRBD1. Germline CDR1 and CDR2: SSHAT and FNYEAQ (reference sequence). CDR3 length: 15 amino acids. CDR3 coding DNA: TGTGCTAGCAGCTTAGGAGGACAGGTCCAAGAGACCCAGTACTTC. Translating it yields CASSLGGQVQETQYF.

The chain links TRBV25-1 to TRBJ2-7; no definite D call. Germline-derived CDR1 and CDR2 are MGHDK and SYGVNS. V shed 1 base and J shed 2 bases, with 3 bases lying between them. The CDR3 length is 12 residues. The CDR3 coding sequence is TGTGCCAGCAGTGAATTTACCTACGAGCAGTACTTC. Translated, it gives CASSEFTYEQYF.

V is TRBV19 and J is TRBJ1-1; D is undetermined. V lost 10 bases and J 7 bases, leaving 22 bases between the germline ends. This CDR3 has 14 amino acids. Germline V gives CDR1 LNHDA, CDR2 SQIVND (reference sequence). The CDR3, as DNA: TGTGCCACCCGGGTTTTCTTGGAGTCAATTGAAGCTTTCTTT. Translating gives CATRVFLESIEAFF.

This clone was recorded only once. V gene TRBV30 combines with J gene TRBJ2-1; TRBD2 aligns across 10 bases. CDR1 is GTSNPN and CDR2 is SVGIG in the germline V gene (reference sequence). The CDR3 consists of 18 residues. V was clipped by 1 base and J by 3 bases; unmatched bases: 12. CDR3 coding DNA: TGTGCCTGGAGTGGTGCAAGGAGCGGGAGGGCGGTCTACAATGAGCAGTTCTTC. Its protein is CAWSGARSGRAVYNEQFF.

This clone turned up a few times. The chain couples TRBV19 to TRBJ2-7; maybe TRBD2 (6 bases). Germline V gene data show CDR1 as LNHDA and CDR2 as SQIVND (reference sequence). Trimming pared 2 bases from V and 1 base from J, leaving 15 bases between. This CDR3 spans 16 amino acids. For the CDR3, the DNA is TGTGCCAGTAGTATAAGGGACTCCCCTGAATCCTACGAGCAGTACTTC. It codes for CASSIRDSPESYEQYF.

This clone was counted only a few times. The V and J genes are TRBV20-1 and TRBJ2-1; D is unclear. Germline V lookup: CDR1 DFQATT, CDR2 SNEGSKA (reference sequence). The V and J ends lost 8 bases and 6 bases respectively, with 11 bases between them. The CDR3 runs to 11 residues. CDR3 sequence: CSPLVRNEQFF. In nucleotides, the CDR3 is TGCAGTCCCTTAGTTCGCAATGAGCAGTTCTTC.

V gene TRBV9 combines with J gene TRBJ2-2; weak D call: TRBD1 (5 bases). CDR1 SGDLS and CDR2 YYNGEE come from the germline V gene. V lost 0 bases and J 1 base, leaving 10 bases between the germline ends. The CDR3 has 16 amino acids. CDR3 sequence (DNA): TGTGCCAGCAGCGTAGGTGGCCAGGGGAACACCGGGGAGCTGTTTTTT. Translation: CASSVGGQGNTGELFF. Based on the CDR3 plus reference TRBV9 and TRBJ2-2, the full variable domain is DSGVTQTPKHLITATGQRVTLRCSPRSGDLSVYWYQQSLDQGLQFLIQYYNGEERAKGNILERFSAQQFPDLHSELNLSSLELGDSALYFCASSVGGQGNTGELFFGEGSRLTVL.

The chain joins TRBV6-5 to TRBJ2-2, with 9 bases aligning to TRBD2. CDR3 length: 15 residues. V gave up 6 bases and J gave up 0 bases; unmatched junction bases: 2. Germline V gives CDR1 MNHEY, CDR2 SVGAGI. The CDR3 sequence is CASRLAGANTGELFF. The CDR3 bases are TGTGCCAGCAGGTTAGCGGGAGCGAACACCGGGGAGCTGTTTTTT.

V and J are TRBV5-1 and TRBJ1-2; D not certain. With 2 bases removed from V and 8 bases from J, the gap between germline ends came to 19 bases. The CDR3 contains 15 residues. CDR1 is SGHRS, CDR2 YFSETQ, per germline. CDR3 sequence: CASSLGSVAAVGYTF. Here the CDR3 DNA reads TGCGCCAGCAGCTTAGGTTCCGTAGCAGCGGTAGGCTACACCTTC.

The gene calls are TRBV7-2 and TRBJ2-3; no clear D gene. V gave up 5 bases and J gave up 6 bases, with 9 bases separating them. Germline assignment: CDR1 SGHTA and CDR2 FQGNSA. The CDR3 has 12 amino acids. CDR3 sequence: CASSPKADTQYF. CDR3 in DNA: TGTGCCAGCAGCCCAAAAGCGGATACGCAGTATTTT. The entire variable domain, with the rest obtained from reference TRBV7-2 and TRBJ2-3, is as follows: GAGVSQSPSNKVTEKGKDVELRCDPISGHTALYWYRQSLGQGLEFLIYFQGNSAPDKSGLPSDRFSAERTGGSVSTLTIQRTQQEDSAVYLCASSPKADTQYFGPGTRLTVL.

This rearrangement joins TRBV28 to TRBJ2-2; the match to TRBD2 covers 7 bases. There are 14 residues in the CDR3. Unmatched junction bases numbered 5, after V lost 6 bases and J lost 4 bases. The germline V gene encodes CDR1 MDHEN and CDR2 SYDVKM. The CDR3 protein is CASSETGGTGELFF. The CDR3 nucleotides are TGTGCCAGCAGCGAGACGGGGGGCACCGGGGAGCTGTTTTTT.

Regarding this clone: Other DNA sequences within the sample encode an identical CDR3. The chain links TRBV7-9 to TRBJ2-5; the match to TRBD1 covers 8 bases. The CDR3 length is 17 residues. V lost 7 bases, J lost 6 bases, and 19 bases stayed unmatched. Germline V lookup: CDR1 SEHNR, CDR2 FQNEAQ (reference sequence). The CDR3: CASIPGTWTGSRQTQYF. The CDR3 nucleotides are TGTGCCAGCATTCCTGGGACCTGGACAGGGTCTCGTCAGACCCAGTACTTC.

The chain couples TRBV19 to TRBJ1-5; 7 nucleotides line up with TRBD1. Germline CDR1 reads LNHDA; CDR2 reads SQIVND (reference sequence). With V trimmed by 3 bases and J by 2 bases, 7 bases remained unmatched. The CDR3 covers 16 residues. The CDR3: CASSIPGTVGNQPQHF. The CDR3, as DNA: TGTGCCAGTAGTATCCCCGGGACAGTCGGCAATCAGCCCCAGCATTTT. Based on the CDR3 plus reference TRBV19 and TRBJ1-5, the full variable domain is DGGITQSPKYLFRKEGQNVTLSCEQNLNHDAMYWYRQDPGQGLRLIYYSQIVNDFQKGDIAEGYSVSREKKESFPLTVTSAQKNPTAFYLCASSIPGTVGNQPQHFGDGTRLSIL.

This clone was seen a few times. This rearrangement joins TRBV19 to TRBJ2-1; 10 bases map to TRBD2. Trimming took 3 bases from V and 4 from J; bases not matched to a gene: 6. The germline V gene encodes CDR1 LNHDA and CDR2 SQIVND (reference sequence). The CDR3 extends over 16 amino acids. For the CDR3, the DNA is TGTGCCAGTAGTATTTCGGGACTAGCGAAATACAATGAGCAGTTCTTC. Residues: CASSISGLAKYNEQFF.

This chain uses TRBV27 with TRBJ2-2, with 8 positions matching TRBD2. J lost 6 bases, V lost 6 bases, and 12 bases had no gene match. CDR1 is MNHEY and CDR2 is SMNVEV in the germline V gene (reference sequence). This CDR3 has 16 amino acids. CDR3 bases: TGTGCCAGCAGGGACGCGGGGGGCGCTTTCTCCGGGGAGCTGTTTTTT. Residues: CASRDAGGAFSGELFF.

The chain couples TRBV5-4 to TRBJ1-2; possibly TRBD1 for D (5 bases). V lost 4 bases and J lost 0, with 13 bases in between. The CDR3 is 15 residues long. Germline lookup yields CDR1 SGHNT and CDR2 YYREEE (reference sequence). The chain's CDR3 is CASSLGPDSNYGYTF. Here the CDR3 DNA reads TGTGCCAGCAGCCTGGGACCAGACTCTAACTATGGCTACACCTTC. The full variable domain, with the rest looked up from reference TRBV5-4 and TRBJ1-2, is ETGVTQSPTHLIKTRGQQVTLRCSSQSGHNTVSWYQQALGQGPQFIFQYYREEENGRGNFPPRFSGLQFPNYSSELNVNALELDDSALYLCASSLGPDSNYGYTFGSGTRLTVV.

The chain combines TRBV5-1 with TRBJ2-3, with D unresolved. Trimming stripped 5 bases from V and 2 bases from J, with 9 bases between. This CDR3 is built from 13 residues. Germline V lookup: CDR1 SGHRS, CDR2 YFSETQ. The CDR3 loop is CASRETPTDTQYF. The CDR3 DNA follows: TGCGCCAGCAGGGAGACCCCCACAGATACGCAGTATTTT.

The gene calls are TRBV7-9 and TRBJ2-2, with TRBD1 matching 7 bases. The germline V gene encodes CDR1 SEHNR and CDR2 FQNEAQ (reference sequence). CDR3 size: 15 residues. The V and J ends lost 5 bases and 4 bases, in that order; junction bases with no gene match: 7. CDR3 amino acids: CASSPGTVGTGELFF. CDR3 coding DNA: TGTGCCAGCAGCCCAGGGACAGTGGGCACCGGGGAGCTGTTTTTT.

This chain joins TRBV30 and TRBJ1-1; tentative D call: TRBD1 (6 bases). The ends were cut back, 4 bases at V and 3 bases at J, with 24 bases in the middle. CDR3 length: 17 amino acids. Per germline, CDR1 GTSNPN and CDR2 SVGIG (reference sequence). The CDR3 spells CAWTTRRGGGADTEAFF. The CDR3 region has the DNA TGTGCCTGGACCACACGCCGGGGTGGGGGGGCGGACACTGAAGCTTTCTTT.

The CDR3 spells CASSLVGGQYEQYF. The CDR3 coding sequence is TGTGCCAGCAGTTTGGTGGGGGGTCAATACGAGCAGTACTTC. V and J are TRBV27 and TRBJ2-7; maybe TRBD2 (6 bases). V lost 3 bases to trimming and J lost 4 bases, with 13 bases between them. CDR3 length equals 14 residues. The germline gives CDR1 MNHEY, CDR2 SMNVEV (reference sequence).

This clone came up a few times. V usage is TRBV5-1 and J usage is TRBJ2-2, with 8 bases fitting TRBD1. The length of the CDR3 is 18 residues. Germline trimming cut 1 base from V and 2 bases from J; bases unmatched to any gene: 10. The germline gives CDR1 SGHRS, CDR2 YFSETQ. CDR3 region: CASSLRDSGQGNTGELFF. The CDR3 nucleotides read TGCGCCAGCAGCTTGAGGGACAGCGGACAGGGCAACACCGGGGAGCTGTTTTTT. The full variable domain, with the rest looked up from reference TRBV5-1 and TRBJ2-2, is KAGVTQTPRYLIKTRGQQVTLSCSPISGHRSVSWYQQTPGQGLQFLFEYFSETQRNKGNFPGRFSGRQFSNSRSEMNVSTLELGDSALYLCASSLRDSGQGNTGELFFGEGSRLTVL.

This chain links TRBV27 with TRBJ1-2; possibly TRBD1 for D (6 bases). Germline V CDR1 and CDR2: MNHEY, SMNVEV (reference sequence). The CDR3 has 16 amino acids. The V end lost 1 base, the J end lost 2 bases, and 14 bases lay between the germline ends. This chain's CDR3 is CASSLFLGHSNYGYTF. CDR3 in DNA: TGTGCCAGCAGTTTATTTTTGGGACATAGCAACTATGGCTACACCTTC.

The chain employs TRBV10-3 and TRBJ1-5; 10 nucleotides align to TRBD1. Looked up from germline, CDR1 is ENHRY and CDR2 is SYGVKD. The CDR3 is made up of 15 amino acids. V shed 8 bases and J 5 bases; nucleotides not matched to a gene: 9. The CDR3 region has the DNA TGTGCCATCTCGAAGGGCGGGACAGGGGATCAGCCCCAGCATTTT. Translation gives CAISKGGTGDQPQHF.

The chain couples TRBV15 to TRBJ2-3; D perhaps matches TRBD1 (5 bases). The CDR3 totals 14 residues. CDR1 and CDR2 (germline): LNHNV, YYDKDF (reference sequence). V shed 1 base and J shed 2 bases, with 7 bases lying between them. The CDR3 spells CATSRGQNTDTQYF. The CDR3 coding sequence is TGTGCCACCAGCAGAGGACAGAACACAGATACGCAGTATTTT.

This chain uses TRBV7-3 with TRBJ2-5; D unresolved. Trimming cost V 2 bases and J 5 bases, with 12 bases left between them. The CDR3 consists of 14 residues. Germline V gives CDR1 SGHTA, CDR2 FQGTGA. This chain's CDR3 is CASSLDGPPETQYF. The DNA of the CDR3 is TGTGCCAGCAGCTTAGATGGGCCCCCTGAGACCCAGTACTTC.

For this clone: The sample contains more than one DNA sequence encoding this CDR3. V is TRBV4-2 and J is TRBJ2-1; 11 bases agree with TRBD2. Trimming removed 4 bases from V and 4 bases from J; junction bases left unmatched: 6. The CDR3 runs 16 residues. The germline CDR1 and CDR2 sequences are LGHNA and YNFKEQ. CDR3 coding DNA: TGTGCCAGCAGCCTCGTCGGGACTAGCGGATACAATGAGCAGTTCTTC. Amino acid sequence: CASSLVGTSGYNEQFF.

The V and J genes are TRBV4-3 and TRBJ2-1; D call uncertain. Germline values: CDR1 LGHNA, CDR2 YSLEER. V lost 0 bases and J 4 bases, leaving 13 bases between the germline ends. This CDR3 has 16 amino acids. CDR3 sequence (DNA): TGCGCCAGCAGCCAAGAGGTAGTCAGCGCGTACAATGAGCAGTTCTTC. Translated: CASSQEVVSAYNEQFF.

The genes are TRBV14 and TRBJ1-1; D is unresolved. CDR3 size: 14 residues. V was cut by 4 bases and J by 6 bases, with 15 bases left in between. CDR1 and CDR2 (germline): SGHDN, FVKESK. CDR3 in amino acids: CASSPPARRAEAFF. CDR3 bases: TGTGCCAGCAGCCCGCCGGCGAGGAGAGCTGAAGCTTTCTTT.